This TCR beta chain is from a study of T cell responses to AZD1222 COVID-19 vaccine. Study-level findings and limits: Baseline seropositivity occurred in only a handful of AZD1222 recipients.

For this clone: Antigen specificity is unknown.

Generated by immunoSEQ multiplex PCR, the TCRdb table keeps only in-frame clones and is missing some. The sample includes over 100,000 clones, roughly 87% of them seen just once. V lost 4 bases to trimming and J lost 2 bases; unmatched junction nucleotides: 11. The CDR3 loop spans 18 amino acids. The V gene's germline CDR1 is LGHNA and CDR2 YNFKEQ. The chain carries TRBV4-2 and TRBJ1-3, with TRBD1 matching 10 bases. This clonotype originated in an adult in good health. The starting material was peripheral blood, obtained on day 0 of MenACWY control vaccination. CDR3 protein: CASSPPWGQGTTGNTIYF. The CDR3 bases are TGTGCCAGCAGCCCGCCGTGGGGACAGGGGACTACTGGAAACACCATATATTTT.